These 24 T cell receptor beta chains came from one sample sequenced in a study of shared clonotypes between healthy human individuals. Only in-frame clones appear in the TCRdb table, and some are missing; sequencing was by immunoSEQ multiplex PCR. The sample records 200,000 to 250,000 clones, just over 65% being singletons. What was sequenced was memory CD4+ T cells sorted from blood. Subset denoted: CD45RA-negative fraction. The receptor source for this set is a man aged 25 to 40 in good health.

The rearrangement joins TRBV6-1 to TRBJ2-7; 11 nucleotides match TRBD2. CDR1 and CDR2 (germline): MNHNS, SASEGT. With V trimmed by 6 bases and J by 7 bases, 8 bases remained unmatched. The CDR3 sequence is 14 residues long. The DNA for the CDR3 is TGTGCCAGCAGCAGGCTAGCGGGAGGTGGGGAGCAGTACTTC. Translation gives CASSRLAGGGEQYF.

This clone has a single count. The chain carries TRBV12-5 and TRBJ2-5; 9 nucleotides align to TRBD2. The V and J ends lost 6 bases and 1 base, in that order; junction bases with no gene match: 3. CDR3 size: 14 residues. The germline V gene encodes CDR1 LGHNT and CDR2 FRNRAP. CDR3 in DNA: TGTGCTAGTGGCCCGCGGGAGGGCCAAGAGACCCAGTACTTC. This gives the protein CASGPREGQETQYF.

The V and J genes are TRBV12-5 and TRBJ2-1, with 7 bases identical to TRBD1. V was clipped by 6 bases and J by 9 bases; unmatched bases: 23. The CDR3 has 18 amino acids. The germline V gene has CDR1 LGHNT and CDR2 FRNRAP. The CDR3, as DNA: TGTGCTAGTGGATACAGGGGAATCAGGTTTGGAAAACAATGTGAGCAGTTCTTC. It is translated as CASGYRGIRFGKQCEQFF.

In its sample, this clone was seen a few times. The CDR3 reads CASSSDPSYGYTF. The DNA for the CDR3 is TGCGCCAGCAGCTCTGACCCGTCCTATGGCTACACCTTC. This sequence joins TRBV5-1 and TRBJ1-2, with D uncertain. This CDR3 has 13 residues. V shed 3 bases and J shed 4 bases, with 10 bases lying between them. CDR1 is SGHRS, CDR2 YFSETQ, per germline. The entire variable domain, with the rest obtained from reference TRBV5-1 and TRBJ1-2, is as follows: KAGVTQTPRYLIKTRGQQVTLSCSPISGHRSVSWYQQTPGQGLQFLFEYFSETQRNKGNFPGRFSGRQFSNSRSEMNVSTLELGDSALYLCASSSDPSYGYTFGSGTRLTVV.

This clone was counted ten times or more. The chain links TRBV29-1 to TRBJ2-2; no definite D call. This CDR3 spans 14 amino acids. Trimming removed 1 base at V and 1 base at J, with 7 bases between. CDR1 is SQVTM, CDR2 ANQGSEA, per germline. The CDR3, as DNA: TGCAGCGTTGAAGGTCGAAAGAACACCGGGGAGCTGTTTTTT. As protein: CSVEGRKNTGELFF.

The chain employs TRBV11-2 and TRBJ2-1, with TRBD1 identical over 10 bases. The CDR3 is made up of 15 amino acids. Unmatched junction bases numbered 8, after V lost 5 bases and J lost 7 bases. Per the germline V gene, CDR1 is SGHAT and CDR2 is FQNNGV. Here the CDR3 reads CASSPGTGVKNEQFF. The CDR3 region has the DNA TGTGCCAGCAGCCCCGGGACAGGGGTTAAGAATGAGCAGTTCTTC.

This clone was detected once. The rearrangement uses TRBV5-1 and TRBJ1-1; D unclear. The CDR3 contains 13 residues. The V and J ends lost 3 bases and 4 bases respectively, with 10 bases between them. Germline V gene data show CDR1 as SGHRS and CDR2 as YFSETQ. The CDR3 sequence is CASSWTVGTEAFF. The CDR3 DNA is TGCGCCAGCAGCTGGACGGTAGGCACTGAAGCTTTCTTT.

The rearrangement joins TRBV7-3 to TRBJ2-7; TRBD2 is a possible D gene (6 bases). The CDR3 is 14 amino acids. Germline values: CDR1 SGHTA, CDR2 FQGTGA. V was pared by 5 bases and J by 0 bases, with 11 bases between. CDR3 sequence: CASSPYGGSYEQYF. In nucleotides, the CDR3 is TGTGCCAGCAGCCCTTACGGGGGCTCCTACGAGCAGTACTTC.

The CDR3 loop is CASSTGPQGQIITDTQYF. For the CDR3, the DNA is TGCGCCAGCAGCACGGGACCACAGGGCCAGATAATCACAGATACGCAGTATTTT. The rearrangement links TRBV5-1 to TRBJ2-3, with a weak D call TRBD1 (6 bases). From germline, CDR1 is SGHRS and CDR2 YFSETQ. The CDR3 is 18 amino acids. V gave up 4 bases and J gave up 2 bases, with 23 bases separating them. The variable domain in full, completed from reference TRBV5-1 and TRBJ2-3, reads KAGVTQTPRYLIKTRGQQVTLSCSPISGHRSVSWYQQTPGQGLQFLFEYFSETQRNKGNFPGRFSGRQFSNSRSEMNVSTLELGDSALYLCASSTGPQGQIITDTQYFGPGTRLTVL.

The J gene is TRBJ2-7, the V gene TRBV27; TRBD2 matches at 15 bases. The V segment lost 6 bases and the J segment 2 bases; nucleotides outside the gene matches: 8. Germline V lookup: CDR1 MNHEY, CDR2 SMNVEV (reference sequence). CDR3 size: 17 residues. The chain's CDR3 is CASSVGTSGRPTYEQYF. CDR3 DNA: TGTGCCAGCAGCGTTGGGACTAGCGGGAGGCCGACCTACGAGCAGTACTTC.

The chain joins TRBV11-2 to TRBJ2-1; TRBD2 is a possible D gene (5 bases). V lost 5 bases, J lost 6 bases, and 20 bases lay in between. The V gene's germline CDR1 is SGHAT and CDR2 FQNNGV. This CDR3 comprises 16 residues. Written as DNA, the CDR3 is TGTGCCAGCAGCCCCTTCGTAGCTAGCATAAGCAATGAGCAGTTCTTC. It encodes CASSPFVASISNEQFF.

The chain has TRBV29-1 and TRBJ1-1, with D tentatively TRBD1 (6 bases). This CDR3 region has 13 residues. Germline V gene sequence: CDR1 SQVTM, CDR2 ANQGSEA. Trimming left V 5 bases short and J 11 bases short, with 21 bases between. The CDR3 coding sequence is TGCAGCGTTCCGGAGTTAGGACCAAGGGGGGCTTTCTTT. Translating gives CSVPELGPRGAFF.

This clone was detected once. V gene TRBV9 combines with J gene TRBJ2-3; D might be TRBD2 (7 bases). The CDR3 extends over 16 amino acids. The germline CDR1 and CDR2 sequences are SGDLS and YYNGEE. V was shortened by 0 bases and J by 2 bases, with 13 bases between the two germline ends. CDR3 residues: CASSVARGAYTDTQYF. CDR3 in DNA: TGTGCCAGCAGCGTAGCTCGGGGGGCTTACACAGATACGCAGTATTTT. Full variable domain (outside the CDR3, taken from reference TRBV9 and TRBJ2-3): DSGVTQTPKHLITATGQRVTLRCSPRSGDLSVYWYQQSLDQGLQFLIQYYNGEERAKGNILERFSAQQFPDLHSELNLSSLELGDSALYFCASSVARGAYTDTQYFGPGTRLTVL.

This clone was picked up a small number of times. The rearrangement joins TRBV7-9 to TRBJ2-1, with D tentatively TRBD1 (6 bases). The CDR3 has 14 residues. Germline CDR1 and CDR2: SEHNR and FQNEAQ (reference sequence). Trimming stripped 5 bases from V and 8 bases from J, with 16 bases between. The CDR3 DNA sequence: TGTGCCAGCAGCCCTCGTCGGGACAAGGATGAGCAGTTCTTC. Its translation is CASSPRRDKDEQFF.

This clone was observed a handful of times. J is TRBJ2-3 and V is TRBV6-1; D is uncertain. Germline loops: CDR1 MNHNS, CDR2 SASEGT. Trimming left V 6 bases short and J 13 bases short, with 17 bases between. CDR3 length: 12 amino acids. As DNA, the CDR3 is TGTGCCAGCAGCGCTTACACCTTTCCTGAGTATTTT. The encoded protein is CASSAYTFPEYF.

The V call is TRBV21-1, the J call TRBJ2-5. TRBV21-1 is a known pseudogene. The CDR3 runs to 16 residues. The CDR3 DNA is TGTGCCAGCAGCCAACCGGGCGATTGGTACCAAGAGACCCAGTACTTC. The encoded protein is CASSQPGDWYQETQYF.

The gene calls are TRBV5-1 and TRBJ2-5; no firm D call. From germline, CDR1 is SGHRS and CDR2 YFSETQ. Between the trimmed V and J ends, which lost 2 bases and 7 bases, there was a span of 12 bases. The CDR3 runs 13 residues. DNA for the CDR3: TGCGCCAGCAGCTTTGTCACGCTGGGGACCCAGTACTTC. Amino acids: CASSFVTLGTQYF.

This clone was seen only a few times. The V call is TRBV6-1, the J call TRBJ1-2; D call uncertain. Germline V gene data show CDR1 as MNHNS and CDR2 as SASEGT. This CDR3 region has 14 residues. Between the trimmed V and J ends, which lost 1 base and 3 bases, there was a span of 9 bases. The CDR3 coding sequence is TGTGCCAGCAGTGAAGGGACGGAGTACTATGGCTACACCTTC. It encodes CASSEGTEYYGYTF.

V gene TRBV2 combines with J gene TRBJ1-2, with 7 bases that match TRBD1. This CDR3 comprises 15 residues. The trim removed 6 bases at V and 4 bases at J, leaving 11 bases unmatched. Germline CDR1 SNHLY, CDR2 FYNNEI. CDR3 DNA sequence: TGTGCCAGCAGGCAGAACCGGGACAGAGCCTATGGCTACACCTTC. Protein product: CASRQNRDRAYGYTF.

The genes are TRBV19 and TRBJ2-3; 15 bases fit TRBD2. The V and J ends lost 6 bases and 5 bases, in that order; junction bases with no gene match: 3. This CDR3 region has 15 residues. Per the germline V gene, CDR1 is LNHDA and CDR2 is SQIVND (reference sequence). The CDR3 sequence: CASRGLAGGVDTQYF. CDR3 DNA sequence: TGTGCCAGTAGGGGACTAGCGGGAGGAGTAGATACGCAGTATTTT. The full variable domain, with the rest looked up from reference TRBV19 and TRBJ2-3, is DGGITQSPKYLFRKEGQNVTLSCEQNLNHDAMYWYRQDPGQGLRLIYYSQIVNDFQKGDIAEGYSVSREKKESFPLTVTSAQKNPTAFYLCASRGLAGGVDTQYFGPGTRLTVL.

The J gene is TRBJ1-1, the V gene TRBV21-1. TRBV21-1 is a known pseudogene. The CDR3 spans 15 residues. Here the CDR3 reads CASSKAKVWSTEAFF. The CDR3 bases are TGTGCCAGCAGCAAAGCTAAGGTTTGGTCCACTGAAGCTTTCTTT.

The chain uses TRBV13 and TRBJ2-3; D is uncertain. Trimming removed 3 bases at V and 2 bases at J, with 3 bases between. Per germline, CDR1 PRHDT and CDR2 FYEKMQ (reference sequence). The CDR3 contains 12 residues. The CDR3 loop is CASSFSTDTQYF. CDR3 nucleotide sequence: TGTGCCAGCAGCTTCTCCACAGATACGCAGTATTTT.

The chain carries TRBV5-1 and TRBJ2-5, with 7 positions matching TRBD1. Germline V CDR1 and CDR2: SGHRS, YFSETQ. The ends lost 2 bases at V and 2 bases at J; junction bases unmatched: 3. CDR3 length: 14 amino acids. The CDR3 spells CASSFRQGQETQYF. In DNA form, the CDR3 reads TGCGCCAGCAGCTTCCGACAGGGACAAGAGACCCAGTACTTC.

The rearrangement links TRBV10-3 to TRBJ2-1, with 8 bases identical to TRBD2. Germline V gene lookup returns CDR1 ENHRY and CDR2 SYGVKD. Trimming removed 6 bases from V and 7 bases from J; junction bases left unmatched: 11. The CDR3 covers 15 residues. CDR3 sequence (DNA): TGTGCCATCAGCCAGAGCGGGGGACTTGGGAATGAGCAGTTCTTC. Translated, it gives CAISQSGGLGNEQFF.